This T cell receptor (beta chain) was recorded in a study of T cells after yellow fever vaccination. TCRdb re-called the 5' RACE reads through MiXCR, storing one row per CDR3 protein. This sample carries approximately 550,000 distinct CDR3 sequences, 19% of them seen once, and the ten largest clones take roughly an eighth. Germline loops: CDR1 SNHLY, CDR2 FYNNEI. The CDR3 has 15 residues. The V gene end was trimmed by 4 bases and the J gene end by 6 bases; junction bases not matched to a gene: 8. Regarding this clonotype: Its target is unknown.

Study-wide results and limits: Secondary responses were weaker yet peaked faster, day 5 versus 15.

Here the sequenced sample was PBMCs, taken 15 days after the yellow fever booster vaccination. The sequence came from a man between 25 and 39 years old who received the YFV17D yellow fever vaccine. V is TRBV2 and J is TRBJ2-3; TRBD2 agrees at 9 bases. The CDR3 region has the DNA TGTGCCAGCAGTGTCCAGAGGACTAGCGTCGATACGCAGTATTTT. This sequence encodes CASSVQRTSVDTQYF.